The clone carrying this T cell receptor (beta chain) was seen ten or more times. The CDR3 sequence is 15 residues long. Germline CDR1 is MNHNY and CDR2 is SVGAGI (reference sequence). Trimming took 2 bases from V and 7 from J, leaving 17 bases between them. TCRdb re-analysed the RT-PCR reads in MiXCR, keeping a single row per CDR3 protein. The table includes fewer than 800,000 distinct CDR3 sequences, approximately 14% detected once. Input material: memory CD4+ T cells from blood. The V call is TRBV6-6, the J call TRBJ2-5; D tentatively fits TRBD1 or TRBD2 (5 bases each). The TCR originated in a female donor in good health, serving as a healthy control. This chain's CDR3 is CASSYGTGRLGTQYF. Written as DNA, the CDR3 is TGTGCCAGCAGTTACGGGACCGGACGGTTGGGGACCCAGTACTTC.